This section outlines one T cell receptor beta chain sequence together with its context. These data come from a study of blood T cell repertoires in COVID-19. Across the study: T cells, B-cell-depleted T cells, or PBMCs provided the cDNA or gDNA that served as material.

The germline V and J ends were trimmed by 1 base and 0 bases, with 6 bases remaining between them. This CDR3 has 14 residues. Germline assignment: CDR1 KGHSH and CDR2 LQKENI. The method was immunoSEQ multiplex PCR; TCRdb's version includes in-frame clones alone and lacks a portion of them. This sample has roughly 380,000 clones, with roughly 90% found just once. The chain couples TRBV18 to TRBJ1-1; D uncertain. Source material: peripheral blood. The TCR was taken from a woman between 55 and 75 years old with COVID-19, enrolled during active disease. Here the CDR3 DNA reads TGTGCCAGCTCACCACTGGGCCTGAACACTGAAGCTTTCTTT. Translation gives CASSPLGLNTEAFF. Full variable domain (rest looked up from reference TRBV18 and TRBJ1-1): NAGVMQNPRHLVRRRGQEARLRCSPMKGHSHVYWYRQLPEEGLKFMVYLQKENIIDESGMPKERFSAEFPKEGPSILRIQQVVRGDSAAYFCASSPLGLNTEAFFGQGTRLTVV.